These 18 T cell receptor beta chains were all obtained from the same sample, sequenced in a study of T-cell memory formation after mild COVID-19. TCRdb independently ran MiXCR on the 5' RACE reads; one entry per CDR3 protein. The sample lists under 550,000 distinct CDR3 sequences; under 20% were seen once. Sequencing input: PBMCs or a T cell subset sorted from them (not recorded which). These TCRs come from a young man who had mild COVID-19 (a few samples of this study predate the infection). Cell type and time point are not known.

A few counts support this clonotype. This rearrangement joins TRBV2 to TRBJ1-1; D gene uncertain. The CDR3 spans 12 residues. CDR1 is SNHLY, CDR2 FYNNEI, per germline. V gave up 8 bases and J gave up 5 bases, with 12 bases separating them. The CDR3 coding sequence is TGTGCCAGCGAGATTACGGGTACTGAAGCTTTCTTT. The encoded protein is CASEITGTEAFF.

There are a few counts of this clonotype. The chain recombines TRBV5-1 with TRBJ2-6; D is possibly TRBD1 (6 bases). Per the germline V gene, CDR1 is SGHRS and CDR2 is YFSETQ. Trimming pared 2 bases from V and 1 base from J, leaving 13 bases between. The CDR3 has 17 residues. The DNA of the CDR3 is TGCGCCAGCAGCTTACAGGGTTCCCCTTCTGGGGCCAACGTCCTGACTTTC. Amino acids: CASSLQGSPSGANVLTF. Full variable domain (remainder filled in from reference TRBV5-1 and TRBJ2-6): KAGVTQTPRYLIKTRGQQVTLSCSPISGHRSVSWYQQTPGQGLQFLFEYFSETQRNKGNFPGRFSGRQFSNSRSEMNVSTLELGDSALYLCASSLQGSPSGANVLTFGAGSRLTVL.

The chain has TRBV7-6 and TRBJ1-2; D perhaps matches TRBD1 (5 bases). The CDR3 is 13 amino acids. Germline-derived CDR1 and CDR2 are SGHVS and FNYEAQ. Trimming left V 1 base short and J 4 bases short, with 7 bases between. CDR3 coding DNA: TGTGCCAGCAGCTTAGGGGGGAGCTATGGCTACACCTTC. Its translation: CASSLGGSYGYTF.

V gene TRBV27 combines with J gene TRBJ1-6; D possibly corresponds to TRBD1 (5 bases). Germline loops: CDR1 MNHEY, CDR2 SMNVEV (reference sequence). This CDR3 comprises 14 residues. The V and J ends lost 6 bases and 7 bases respectively, with 13 bases between them. CDR3 nucleotides: TGTGCCAGCAGCCAAGGGGTAAGGAATTCACCCCTCCACTTT. Its translation is CASSQGVRNSPLHF.

V gene TRBV27 combines with J gene TRBJ2-7, with D possibly matching TRBD2 (6 bases). The germline V and J ends were trimmed by 2 bases and 0 bases, with 11 bases remaining between them. The length of the CDR3 is 15 residues. Looked up from germline, CDR1 is MNHEY and CDR2 is SMNVEV (reference sequence). Here the CDR3 DNA reads TGTGCCAGCAGTTTAAAACGGGGGAGCTCCTACGAGCAGTACTTC. Protein: CASSLKRGSSYEQYF.

This clonotype was counted once. The chain links TRBV9 to TRBJ1-6; 9 positions agree with TRBD1. The CDR3 totals 15 residues. From germline, CDR1 is SGDLS and CDR2 YYNGEE. With 4 bases clipped from V and 9 bases from J, the junction kept 8 bases outside the gene matches. The CDR3 loop reads CASSLSGTGSSPLHF. For the CDR3, the DNA is TGTGCCAGCAGCCTTTCCGGGACAGGGTCTTCACCCCTCCACTTT.

The V and J genes are TRBV20-1 and TRBJ2-5; 8 bases fit TRBD2. This CDR3 region has 12 residues. With 2 bases clipped from V and 4 bases from J, the junction kept 0 bases outside the gene matches. Per germline, CDR1 DFQATT and CDR2 SNEGSKA (reference sequence). The CDR3 region is CSARRGGETQYF. The CDR3 region has the DNA TGCAGTGCTAGACGGGGGGGAGAGACCCAGTACTTC.

This clonotype was counted between two and nine times. The V and J genes are TRBV5-1 and TRBJ2-7; D unclear. CDR1 and CDR2 from the germline V gene are SGHRS and YFSETQ. The CDR3 runs 14 residues. The ends were cut back, 2 bases at V and 0 bases at J, with 9 bases in the middle. The CDR3 sequence is CASSFGPSSYEQYV. CDR3 bases: TGCGCCAGCAGCTTCGGGCCCAGCTCCTACGAGCAGTACGTC.

The chain links TRBV4-2 to TRBJ2-1; unclear D gene. The CDR3 sequence is 14 residues long. Germline loops: CDR1 LGHNA, CDR2 YNFKEQ. The V end lost 0 bases, the J end lost 6 bases, and 9 bases lay between the germline ends. The CDR3 DNA reads as TGTGCCAGCAGCCAAGATTCCCTTCTCAATGAGCAGTTCTTC. Its translation is CASSQDSLLNEQFF.

The chain has TRBV12-3 or TRBV12-4 and TRBJ2-7; 8 positions agree with TRBD2. The V gene end was trimmed by 2 bases and the J gene end by 0 bases; junction bases not matched to a gene: 9. The CDR3 length is 17 residues. The CDR3 region is CASSLMPIAGISYEQYF. CDR3 in DNA: TGTGCCAGCAGTTTAATGCCCATAGCGGGGATCTCCTACGAGCAGTACTTC.

This clonotype has more than one count but fewer than ten. The chain recombines TRBV4-1 with TRBJ1-2; the match to TRBD1 covers 7 bases. Per germline, CDR1 MGHRA and CDR2 YSYEKL. After removal of 2 bases from V and 6 bases from J, the junction contained 9 bases not matched to a gene. The CDR3 has 15 amino acids. CDR3 region: CASSQPEGTVNGYTF. The CDR3 DNA reads TGCGCCAGCAGCCAACCGGAGGGGACAGTAAATGGCTACACCTTC.

This clonotype was detected a few times. For the CDR3, the DNA is TGTGCCAGCAGCCAAGATACGGGAAGCCAGAGTCAGCCCCAGCATTTT. Translation gives CASSQDTGSQSQPQHF. This chain uses TRBV4-2 with TRBJ1-5; no definite D call. This CDR3 region has 16 residues. With 0 bases removed from V and 6 bases from J, the gap between germline ends came to 15 bases. Germline lookup yields CDR1 LGHNA and CDR2 YNFKEQ.

This clonotype has at least ten counts. The chain joins TRBV11-2 to TRBJ2-1; perhaps TRBD1 as D (6 bases). Germline CDR1 reads SGHAT; CDR2 reads FQNNGV. The CDR3 covers 12 residues. The V end was cut by 6 bases, the J end by 7 bases, with 10 bases between. The CDR3 DNA follows: TGTGCCAGCAGGACAGGCGGAAATGAGCAGTTCTTC. It translates to CASRTGGNEQFF.

This clonotype was recorded at least ten times. The CDR3 sequence: CSASTSDETQYF. The DNA for the CDR3 is TGCAGTGCCTCGACTAGCGACGAGACCCAGTACTTC. This chain links TRBV20-1 with TRBJ2-5, with TRBD2 matching over 8 bases. Germline assignment: CDR1 DFQATT and CDR2 SNEGSKA (reference sequence). This CDR3 is built from 12 residues. V lost 6 bases to trimming and J lost 5 bases; unmatched junction nucleotides: 5.

V and J are TRBV2 and TRBJ1-4; weak D call: TRBD1 (5 bases). The CDR3 spans 18 residues. CDR1 and CDR2 (germline): SNHLY, FYNNEI. V lost 6 bases to trimming and J lost 3 bases, with 23 bases between them. The DNA for the CDR3 is TGTGCCAGCAGGTACCGGGACCTTAGCTTCAACGCTAATGAAAAACTGTTTTTT. Amino acids: CASRYRDLSFNANEKLFF.

The CDR3 region is CASSASVAGPEDTQYF. The CDR3 bases are TGTGCCAGCAGCGCCTCCGTAGCGGGCCCGGAAGATACGCAGTATTTT. The chain employs TRBV9 and TRBJ2-3; TRBD2 aligns across 7 bases. There are 16 residues in the CDR3. V was clipped by 3 bases and J by 5 bases; unmatched bases: 12. Germline CDR1 is SGDLS and CDR2 is YYNGEE.

The CDR3 sequence is CASSKEGENTEAFF. As DNA, the CDR3 is TGTGCCAGCAGCAAAGAAGGGGAGAACACTGAAGCTTTCTTT. The chain has TRBV21-1 and TRBJ1-1; TRBD1, the table's D call, was not compared with the DNA. TRBV21-1 is given as a pseudogene. This CDR3 has 14 amino acids.

The V call is TRBV11-2, the J call TRBJ2-5, with D possibly matching TRBD2 (6 bases). This CDR3 contains 16 residues. Germline lookup yields CDR1 SGHAT and CDR2 FQNNGV. With 3 bases removed from V and 1 base from J, the gap between germline ends came to 15 bases. The DNA of the CDR3 is TGTGCCAGCAGCTTCAACTCTCGGACTATCCAAGAGACCCAGTACTTC. This encodes CASSFNSRTIQETQYF.